This T cell receptor (beta chain) was retrieved from a study of T cells in localized non-small cell lung cancer. Only in-frame clones appear in the TCRdb table, and some are missing; sequencing was by immunoSEQ multiplex PCR. The sample records under 35,000 clones, 92% being singletons. Study-level findings and limits: Sequencing involved a lone tumor region, leaving heterogeneity possible. In uninvolved adjacent lung, T cell clonality reached its highest value, exceeding tumor.

With regard to this clone: Its target is not known.

Germline V gives CDR1 SGDLS, CDR2 YYNGEE. V lost 3 bases and J lost 10, with 11 bases in between. This CDR3 spans 12 amino acids. The specimen comprised peripheral blood, sampled before any cancer treatment. The receptor's source is a female donor over 55 with stage I lung adenocarcinoma. The chain employs TRBV9 and TRBJ2-1; D ambiguous. CDR3 bases: TGTGCCAGCAGCGAAAATTTCCGGGAGCAGTTCTTC. Protein sequence: CASSENFREQFF. The variable domain in full, with the rest retrieved from reference TRBV9 and TRBJ2-1, is DSGVTQTPKHLITATGQRVTLRCSPRSGDLSVYWYQQSLDQGLQFLIQYYNGEERAKGNILERFSAQQFPDLHSELNLSSLELGDSALYFCASSENFREQFFGPGTRLTVL.